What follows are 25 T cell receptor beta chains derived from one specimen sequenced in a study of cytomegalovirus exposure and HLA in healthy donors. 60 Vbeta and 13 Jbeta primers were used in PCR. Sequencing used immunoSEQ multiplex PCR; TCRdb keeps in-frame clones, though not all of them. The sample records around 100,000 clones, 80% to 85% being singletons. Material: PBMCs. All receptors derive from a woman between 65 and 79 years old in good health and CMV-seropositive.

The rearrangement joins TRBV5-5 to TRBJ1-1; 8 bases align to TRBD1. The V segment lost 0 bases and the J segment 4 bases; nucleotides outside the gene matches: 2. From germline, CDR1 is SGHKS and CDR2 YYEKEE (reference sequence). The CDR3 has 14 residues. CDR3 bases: TGTGCCAGCAGCTTGGCAGGGACAGGCACTGAAGCTTTCTTT. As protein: CASSLAGTGTEAFF.

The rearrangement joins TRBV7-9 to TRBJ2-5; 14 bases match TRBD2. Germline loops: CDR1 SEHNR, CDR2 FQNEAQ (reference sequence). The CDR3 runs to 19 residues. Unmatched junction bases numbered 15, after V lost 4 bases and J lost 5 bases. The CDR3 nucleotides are TGTGCCAGCAGCTCTGGGGGACTAGCGGGAGTTCGTCGGTGGGAGACCCAGTACTTC. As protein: CASSSGGLAGVRRWETQYF.

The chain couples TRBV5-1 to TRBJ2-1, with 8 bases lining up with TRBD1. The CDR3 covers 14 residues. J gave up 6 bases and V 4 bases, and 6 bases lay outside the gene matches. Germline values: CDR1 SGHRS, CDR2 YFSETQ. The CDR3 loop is CASSKGQESNEQFF. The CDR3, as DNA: TGCGCCAGCAGCAAGGGACAGGAAAGCAATGAGCAGTTCTTC.

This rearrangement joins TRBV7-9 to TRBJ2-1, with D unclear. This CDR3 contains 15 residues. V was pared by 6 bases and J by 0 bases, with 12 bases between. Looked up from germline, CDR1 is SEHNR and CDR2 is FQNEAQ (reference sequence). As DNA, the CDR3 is TGTGCCAGCAGTCAACGAGGAAGCTCCTACAATGAGCAGTTCTTC. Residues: CASSQRGSSYNEQFF.

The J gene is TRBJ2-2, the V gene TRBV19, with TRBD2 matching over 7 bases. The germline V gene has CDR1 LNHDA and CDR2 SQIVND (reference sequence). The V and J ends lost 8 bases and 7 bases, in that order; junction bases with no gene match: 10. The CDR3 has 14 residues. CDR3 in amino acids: CASARGGSVGELFF. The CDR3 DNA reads TGTGCCAGTGCCCGAGGCGGGAGTGTCGGGGAGCTGTTTTTT.

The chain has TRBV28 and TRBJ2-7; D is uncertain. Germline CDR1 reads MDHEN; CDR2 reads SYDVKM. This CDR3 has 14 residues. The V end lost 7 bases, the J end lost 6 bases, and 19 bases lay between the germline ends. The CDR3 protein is CASNPDSPGGEQYF. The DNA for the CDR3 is TGTGCCAGCAACCCCGACTCGCCCGGTGGCGAGCAGTACTTC.

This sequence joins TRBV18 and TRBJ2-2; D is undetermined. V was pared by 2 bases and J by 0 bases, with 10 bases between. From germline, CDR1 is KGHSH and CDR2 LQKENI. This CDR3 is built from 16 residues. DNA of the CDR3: TGTGCCAGCTCACCAAACCTACGCTCGAACACCGGGGAGCTGTTTTTT. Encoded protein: CASSPNLRSNTGELFF.

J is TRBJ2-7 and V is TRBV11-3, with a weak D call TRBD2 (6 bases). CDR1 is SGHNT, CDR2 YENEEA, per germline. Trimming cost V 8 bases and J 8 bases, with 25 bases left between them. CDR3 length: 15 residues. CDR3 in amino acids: CASEGAGSSPTKQYF. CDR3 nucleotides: TGTGCCAGCGAAGGGGCGGGATCCTCCCCTACCAAGCAGTACTTC.

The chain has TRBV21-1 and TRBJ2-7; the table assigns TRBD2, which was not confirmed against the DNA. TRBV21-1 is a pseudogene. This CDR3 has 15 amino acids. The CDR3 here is CASSPRRDYPYEQYF. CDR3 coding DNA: TGTGCCAGCAGCCCTCGGAGGGACTACCCCTACGAGCAGTACTTC.

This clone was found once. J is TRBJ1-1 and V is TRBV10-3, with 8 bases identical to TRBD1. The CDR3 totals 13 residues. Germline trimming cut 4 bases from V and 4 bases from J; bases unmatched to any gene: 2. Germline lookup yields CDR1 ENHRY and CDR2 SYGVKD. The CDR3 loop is CAISVDRATEAFF. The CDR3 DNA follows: TGTGCCATCAGTGTGGACAGGGCCACTGAAGCTTTCTTT.

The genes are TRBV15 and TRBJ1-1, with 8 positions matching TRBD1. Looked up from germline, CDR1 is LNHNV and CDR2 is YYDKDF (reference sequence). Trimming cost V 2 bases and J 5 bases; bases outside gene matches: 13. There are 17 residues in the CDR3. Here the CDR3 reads CATSRHYPGQGRTEAFF. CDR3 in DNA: TGTGCCACCAGCAGACACTACCCAGGACAGGGTCGTACTGAAGCTTTCTTT.

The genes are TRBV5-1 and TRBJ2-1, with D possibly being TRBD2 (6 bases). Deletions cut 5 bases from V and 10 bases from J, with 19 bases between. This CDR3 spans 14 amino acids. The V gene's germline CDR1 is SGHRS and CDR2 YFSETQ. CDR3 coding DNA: TGCGCCAGCAGACCCTCGGGGAGAAGCGGGGAGCAGTTCTTC. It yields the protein CASRPSGRSGEQFF.

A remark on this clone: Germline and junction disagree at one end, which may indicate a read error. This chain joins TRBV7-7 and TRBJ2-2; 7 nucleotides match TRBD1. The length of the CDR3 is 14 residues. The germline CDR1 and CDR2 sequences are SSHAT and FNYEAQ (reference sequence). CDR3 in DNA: TGTGCTAGCAGCTTAAGGACAGGCGACGGGGAGCTGTTTTTT. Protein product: CASSLRTGDGELFF.

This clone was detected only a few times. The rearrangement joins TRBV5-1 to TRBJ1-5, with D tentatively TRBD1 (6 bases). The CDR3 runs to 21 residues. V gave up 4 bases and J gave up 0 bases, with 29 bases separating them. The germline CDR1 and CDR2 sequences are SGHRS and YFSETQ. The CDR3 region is CASSSPDRSYMIIYSNQPQHF. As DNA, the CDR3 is TGCGCCAGCAGCAGCCCGGACAGAAGTTATATGATTATCTATAGCAATCAGCCCCAGCATTTT.

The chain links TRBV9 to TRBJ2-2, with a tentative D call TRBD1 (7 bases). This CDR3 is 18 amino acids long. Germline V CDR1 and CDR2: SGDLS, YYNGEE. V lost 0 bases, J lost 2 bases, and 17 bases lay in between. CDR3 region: CASSVGAGGQLNTGELFF. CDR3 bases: TGTGCCAGCAGCGTAGGGGCAGGGGGGCAACTCAACACCGGGGAGCTGTTTTTT.

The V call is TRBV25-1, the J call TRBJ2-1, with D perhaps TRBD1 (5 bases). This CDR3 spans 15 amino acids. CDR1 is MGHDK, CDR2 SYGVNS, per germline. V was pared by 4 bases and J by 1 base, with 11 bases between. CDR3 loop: CASSAGFGSYNEQFF. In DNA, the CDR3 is TGTGCCAGCAGTGCAGGGTTCGGGTCCTACAATGAGCAGTTCTTC.

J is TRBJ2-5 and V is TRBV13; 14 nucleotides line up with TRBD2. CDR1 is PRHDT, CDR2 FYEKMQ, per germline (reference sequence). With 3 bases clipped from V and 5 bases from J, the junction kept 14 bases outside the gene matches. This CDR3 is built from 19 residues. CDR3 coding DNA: TGTGCCAGCAGCTTCCTGGGACTAGCGGGAGCACGAGGTTGGGAGACCCAGTACTTC. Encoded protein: CASSFLGLAGARGWETQYF.

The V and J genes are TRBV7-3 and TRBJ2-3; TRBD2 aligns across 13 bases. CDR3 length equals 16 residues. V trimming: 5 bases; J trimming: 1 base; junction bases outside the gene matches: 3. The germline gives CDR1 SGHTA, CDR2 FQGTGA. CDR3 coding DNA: TGTGCCAGCAGCAATGGACTAGCGGGGGGCACAGATACGCAGTATTTT. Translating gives CASSNGLAGGTDTQYF.

In DNA form, the CDR3 reads TGTGCCAGCAGCCAAGACTCTACAGGGTACGGGGCCAACGTCCTGACTTTC. Its protein is CASSQDSTGYGANVLTF. The chain links TRBV4-2 to TRBJ2-6, with D maybe TRBD1 (6 bases). Per germline, CDR1 LGHNA and CDR2 YNFKEQ. The CDR3 has 17 amino acids. V was shortened by 0 bases and J by 4 bases, with 13 bases between the two germline ends.

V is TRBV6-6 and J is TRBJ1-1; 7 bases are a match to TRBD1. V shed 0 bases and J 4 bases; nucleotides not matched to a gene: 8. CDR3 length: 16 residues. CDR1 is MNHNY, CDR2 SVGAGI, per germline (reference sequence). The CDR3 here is CASSYSGDRLFTEAFF. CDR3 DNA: TGTGCCAGCAGTTACTCGGGGGACAGACTATTCACTGAAGCTTTCTTT.

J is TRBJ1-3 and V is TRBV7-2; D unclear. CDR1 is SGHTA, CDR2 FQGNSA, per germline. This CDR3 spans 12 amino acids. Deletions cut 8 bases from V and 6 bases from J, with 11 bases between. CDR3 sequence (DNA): TGTGCCAGCTCCAACACCCCAAACACCATATATTTT. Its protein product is CASSNTPNTIYF.

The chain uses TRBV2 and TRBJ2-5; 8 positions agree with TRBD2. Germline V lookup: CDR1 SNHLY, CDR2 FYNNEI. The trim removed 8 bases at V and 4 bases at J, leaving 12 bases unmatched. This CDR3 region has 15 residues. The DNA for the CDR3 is TGTGCCAGCCTACTCGAGGGACTAGGACGAGAGACCCAGTACTTC. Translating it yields CASLLEGLGRETQYF.

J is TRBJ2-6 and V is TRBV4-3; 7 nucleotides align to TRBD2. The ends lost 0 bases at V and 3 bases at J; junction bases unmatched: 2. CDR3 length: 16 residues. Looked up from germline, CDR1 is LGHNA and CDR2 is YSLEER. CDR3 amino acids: CASSQESGGGANVLTF. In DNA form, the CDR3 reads TGCGCCAGCAGCCAAGAGTCGGGAGGTGGGGCCAACGTCCTGACTTTC.

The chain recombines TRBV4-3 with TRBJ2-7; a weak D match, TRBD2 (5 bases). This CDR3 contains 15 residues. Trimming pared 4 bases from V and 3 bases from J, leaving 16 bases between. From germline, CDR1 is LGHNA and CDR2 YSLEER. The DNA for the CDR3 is TGCGCCAGCAGCCCAACCGGGGATTTTCTCTACGAGCAGTACTTC. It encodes CASSPTGDFLYEQYF.

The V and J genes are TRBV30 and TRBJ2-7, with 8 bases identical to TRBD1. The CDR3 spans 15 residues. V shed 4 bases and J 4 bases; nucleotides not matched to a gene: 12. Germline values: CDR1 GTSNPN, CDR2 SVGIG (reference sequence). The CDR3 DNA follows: TGTGCCTGGATTCCCCGGGCAGGGGGCAGGTACGAGCAGTACTTC. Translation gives CAWIPRAGGRYEQYF. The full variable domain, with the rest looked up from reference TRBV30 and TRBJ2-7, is SQTIHQWPATLVQPVGSPLSLECTVEGTSNPNLYWYRQAAGRGLQLLFYSVGIGQISSEVPQNLSASRPQDRQFILSSKKLLLSDSGFYLCAWIPRAGGRYEQYFGPGTRLTVT.